A selection of T cell receptor beta chains follows, all from one sample in a study of lymphopenia after photon versus proton radiotherapy. Produced via immunoSEQ multiplex PCR; TCRdb's table is partial and in-frame only. The data show about 30,000 clones, approximately 90% seen once. The material was peripheral blood, obtained from a patient treated with proton-based radiotherapy. All receptors come from a woman in her sixties with cholangiocarcinoma. Some clones in this sample may be carry-over from other donors' samples. CDR3s include the opening cysteine and the closing phenylalanine or tryptophan.

v_call,j_call,cdr3_aa
TRBV9,TRBJ1-2,CASSAGGGGYGYTF
TRBV9,TRBJ1-2,CASSVDWGLSDGYTF
TRBV6-8,TRBJ1-5,CASTQLAQHF
TRBV5-1,TRBJ1-2,CASSLDVYSRGYTF
TRBV5-4,TRBJ2-1,CASSPRGDPYNEQFF
TRBV6-1,TRBJ2-5,CASSAEQQTTQYF
TRBV9,TRBJ1-1,CASSVVSTNTEAFF
TRBV2,TRBJ1-5,CASQDRAPHQPQHF
TRBV2,TRBJ2-1,CASQNGLENEQFF
TRBV5-8,TRBJ2-2,CASSRGRGTGELFF
TRBV29-1,TRBJ2-1,CRAGEAYNEQFF
TRBV11-2,TRBJ1-6,CASSPRTDSPLHF
TRBV7-2,TRBJ2-2,CASTPPNTGELFF
TRBV9,TRBJ1-6,CASSVGSSPLHF
TRBV27,TRBJ2-7,CASSLRREGPGEQYF
TRBV7-2,TRBJ2-5,CASSFSSGGETQYF
TRBV19,TRBJ2-7,CASRDRASSYEQYF
TRBV5-1,TRBJ2-6,CASSLTYRGRANVLTF
TRBV7-6,TRBJ2-3,CASSLRRTGRSTDTQYF
TRBV23-1,TRBJ1-2,CASSQSRVRGYTF
TRBV7-8,TRBJ1-6,CASSLDGPPLHF
TRBV18,TRBJ1-3,CASSPQSGHNSGNTIYF
TRBV21-1,TRBJ1-1,CASSKSPSHDCGGSLNTEAFF
TRBV7-9,TRBJ1-1,CASSLLQGSTEAFF
TRBV6-6,TRBJ1-1,CASSLHGTEAFF
TRBV5-1,TRBJ2-7,CASGDLSYEQYF
TRBV7-2,TRBJ2-3,CASSLVWGTDTQYF
TRBV12-5,TRBJ1-1,CASGDRANTEAFF
TRBV2,TRBJ2-2,CASTRDRGFTGELFF
TRBV7-9,TRBJ2-7,CASRLTDLDEQYF
TRBV28,TRBJ2-7,CASTDRGPLYEQYF
TRBV6-1,TRBJ1-2,CASSAGTGGYGYTF
TRBV11-2,NA,CASSFRQGGAPYEQYF
TRBV6-5,TRBJ1-5,CASSYSRRVGQPQHF
TRBV7-2,TRBJ1-1,CASSLLGHQNTEAFF
TRBV5-4,TRBJ1-1,CASSSSRLTEAFF
TRBV7-9,TRBJ2-7,CASSREVRTGEQYF
TRBV10-3,TRBJ2-1,CAINGGPYNEQFF
TRBV19,TRBJ1-1,CASSYRDRNTEAFF
TRBV6-6,TRBJ1-4,CASSPGTGKKLFF
TRBV4-1,TRBJ2-3,CACRLGGTNTDTQYF
TRBV5-6,TRBJ1-5,CASSLSGGPGNQPQHF
TRBV30,TRBJ1-2,CAWSVISHREEDYGYTF
TRBV19,TRBJ1-5,CASSPIPLKGYGQPQHF
TRBV18,TRBJ2-1,CASSPAVRSNEQFF
TRBV6-4,TRBJ1-2,CASSERVYGYTF
TRBV2,TRBJ2-2,CATPERVRQGGELFF
TRBV15,TRBJ2-5,CATSRGGGWETQYF
TRBV11-2,TRBJ1-6,CASSQGPGSYSPLHF
TRBV7-2,TRBJ1-5,CASRDRSYGQPQHF
TRBV6-1,TRBJ2-7,CASSGGPRPRGQYF
TRBV4-1,TRBJ1-4,CASSHGTGTEKLFF
TRBV5-1,TRBJ1-5,CASSPTGVTHQPQHF
TRBV19,TRBJ2-1,CASSMRRVDEQFF
TRBV7-9,TRBJ1-2,CASFRNPSYGYTF